This TCR beta chain was sequenced during a study of cytomegalovirus exposure and HLA in healthy donors. The PCR had 60 Vbeta and 13 Jbeta primers. Method: immunoSEQ multiplex PCR; TCRdb's copy keeps in-frame clones and lacks some. The sample consists of roughly 150,000 clones, approximately 78% of them appearing once. Findings of the study overall: Follow-up analysis later connected one missense variant in DCLRE1C with trimming of TCR beta V- and J-genes. Later analysis suggested most CMV-associated TCR beta chains were HLA-restricted. For most TCR sequences rarity was the rule, although some public TCRs occurred in many donors.

Of note for this clone: Antigen: not known.

This sequence originates from a male donor in good health and CMV-seronegative. Material: PBMCs.

CDR3 residues: CASSPSTAYGYTF. In nucleotides, the CDR3 is TGTGCCAGTAGTCCATCGACAGCCTATGGCTACACCTTC. V and J are TRBV19 and TRBJ1-2; TRBD1 might be the D (5 bases). This CDR3 is built from 13 residues. V was trimmed by 5 bases and J by 4 bases, leaving 11 bases between them. Looked up from germline, CDR1 is LNHDA and CDR2 is SQIVND (reference sequence).